This T cell receptor beta chain was captured by sequencing in a study of T cells in Graves' hyperthyroidism and ophthalmopathy. Turning to the study itself: The authors collected peripheral blood at initial diagnosis, before any treatment. Notes on the study in general: With a median lead of approximately 6.4 months before onset, the model predicted ophthalmopathy.

Amplification of TCR beta CDR3 regions was performed using RNA transcripts as template. A first-round RT-PCR of the TCR CDR3 used the HTBI primer set. Via MiXCR, TCRdb re-called the multiplex PCR reads, giving one row per CDR3 protein. The sample has about 350,000 distinct CDR3 sequences, about a fifth seen once. V was clipped by 5 bases and J by 7 bases; unmatched bases: 7. The CDR3 spans 14 residues. This clonotype was observed a handful of times. Its matching antigen is unknown. This sequence was found in a young woman with Graves' hyperthyroidism. Sequenced input: blood. The chain links TRBV12-3 or TRBV12-4 to TRBJ1-2, with 10 bases identical to TRBD1. CDR3 residues: CASSKTGGIGGYTF. The CDR3 DNA reads TGTGCCAGCAGTAAGACAGGGGGCATAGGTGGCTACACCTTC.